The sequence of this TCR beta chain was determined in a study of cytomegalovirus exposure and HLA in healthy donors. Across the whole study: Earlier, 117 million unique TCR beta sequences were recovered from approximately 180 million T cells by an analysis.

The V gene lost 6 bases and the J gene lost 2 bases, with 5 bases spanning the gap. The CDR3 runs 12 residues. Germline loops: CDR1 MDHEN, CDR2 SYDVKM. Primers for the PCR totalled 60 Vbeta and 13 Jbeta. Measured with immunoSEQ multiplex PCR; TCRdb has only the in-frame clones, and not every one. Among 75,000 to 90,000 clones, 85% were seen once, and the ten largest hold less than 8%. About this clone: Its matching antigen is unknown.

The study's findings and limits: 164 TCR beta chains were listed as cytomegalovirus-associated. Sequencing depth across donors, presence/absence analyses assumed, was roughly uniform.

The clonotype was recovered from a man aged 35 to 55 in good health and CMV-seropositive. Sequences were obtained from PBMCs. The chain uses TRBV28 and TRBJ1-3; tentatively, D is TRBD1 (5 bases). The DNA of the CDR3 is TGTGCCAGCAGGACAGCTGGAAACACCATATATTTT. Translation gives CASRTAGNTIYF.